This passage covers 17 T cell receptor beta chains from one sample sequenced in a study of tumor-infiltrating lymphocytes in primary liver carcinoma. Alongside blood RNA obtained from unsorted whole blood, germline DNA was also extracted. TCR beta cDNA was reverse-transcribed from 450 to 500 ng of total RNA. The reaction used a constant-region primer and ProtoScript II reverse transcriptase. Generation of the TCR beta libraries relied on three nested multiplex PCR rounds using slightly modified ARM-PCR. The two initial PCR rounds, roughly 9 cycles each, used TRBV1-TRBV30 forward and C-beta reverse primers. TCRdb fed the multiplex PCR reads into MiXCR, producing one record per CDR3 protein. The repertoire holds about 330,000 distinct CDR3 sequences, 65% seen once, with roughly 6% in the top ten. What was sequenced was peripheral blood. Receptor source: a middle-aged man with primary liver carcinoma and hepatitis B virus infection.

This clonotype was counted ten times or more. The chain's CDR3 is CASSQVGTNTEAFF. CDR3 sequence (DNA): TGCGCCAGCAGCCAAGTTGGCACGAACACTGAAGCTTTCTTT. V and J are TRBV4-1 and TRBJ1-1; D ambiguous. V lost 1 base, J lost 1 base, and 7 bases lay in between. This CDR3 is 14 amino acids long. CDR1 is MGHRA, CDR2 YSYEKL, per germline.

The rearrangement links TRBV24-1 to TRBJ2-2; unclear D gene. Germline V gene data show CDR1 as KGHDR and CDR2 as SFDVKD. V gave up 3 bases and J gave up 2 bases, with 3 bases separating them. The CDR3 is made up of 13 amino acids. CDR3 protein: CATSDTNTGELFF. DNA for the CDR3: TGTGCCACCAGTGATACAAACACCGGGGAGCTGTTTTTT.

Turning to this clonotype: A much larger clone sits a single nucleotide away, making a read error possible. This chain links TRBV5-5 with TRBJ2-7; TRBD1 might be the D (5 bases). This CDR3 comprises 16 residues. From germline, CDR1 is SGHKS and CDR2 YYEKEE (reference sequence). DNA of the CDR3: TGTGTCAGCAGACCCATCGCAGGACAACCCTCCTACGAGCAGTACTTC. It codes for CVSRPIAGQPSYEQYF.

By sample share, this clonotype is medium-sized. The chain uses TRBV11-2 and TRBJ2-1; TRBD2 matches 8 bases. Looked up from germline, CDR1 is SGHAT and CDR2 is FQNNGV. The CDR3 sequence is 14 residues long. V lost 3 bases and J lost 9; bases outside the gene matches: 7. CDR3 loop: CASSLGTRFGEQFF. Written as DNA, the CDR3 is TGTGCCAGCAGCTTGGGGACTAGGTTCGGTGAGCAGTTCTTC.

This clonotype turned up a few times. The V and J genes are TRBV28 and TRBJ1-5; D is unclear. Germline CDR1 is MDHEN and CDR2 is SYDVKM. The CDR3 is made up of 14 amino acids. V was clipped by 1 base and J by 0 bases, with 4 bases between them. The CDR3 sequence is CASSLLSSNQPQHF. CDR3 DNA: TGTGCCAGCAGTTTATTGAGTAGCAATCAGCCCCAGCATTTT.

With respect to this clonotype: A read error may produce the germline difference seen at one junction end. J is TRBJ1-1 and V is TRBV11-1, with D possibly matching TRBD1 (6 bases). Germline loops: CDR1 SGHAT, CDR2 FQDESV (reference sequence). This CDR3 is 15 amino acids long. CDR3 bases: TGTGCCAGCAGCTTATCGCTGGGGGGCAAAACTGAAGCTTTCTTC. Its translation is CASSLSLGGKTEAFF. The full variable domain, with the rest looked up from reference TRBV11-1 and TRBJ1-1, is EAEVAQSPRYKITEKSQAVAFWCDPISGHATLYWYRQILGQGPELLVQFQDESVVDDSQLPKDRFSAERLKGVDSTLKIQPAELGDSAMYLCASSLSLGGKTEAFFGQGTRLTVV.

Regarding this clonotype: At one end the junction does not follow the germline gene, possibly because of a read error. V is TRBV4-2 and J is TRBJ2-1, with D possibly being TRBD2 (6 bases). The CDR3 is 15 residues long. The germline gives CDR1 LGHNA, CDR2 YNFKEQ. The CDR3 spells CASSRNRGIYNEQFF. The CDR3 DNA reads as TGTGCCAGCAGCCGTAATCGGGGGATCTACAATGAACAGTTCTTC.

Turning to this clonotype: Mismatch with germline at one junction end may stem from a read error. The CDR3 loop reads CTSGDGGFKQFF. The CDR3 nucleotides read TGTACCAGCGGGGACGGAGGGTTCAAGCAGTTCTTC. The rearrangement uses TRBV6-2 or TRBV6-3 and TRBJ2-1, with 7 bases identical to TRBD2. The CDR3 totals 12 residues. Germline V gene sequence: CDR1 MNHEY, CDR2 SVGEGT.

This clonotype appeared many times. This sequence joins TRBV12-3 or TRBV12-4 and TRBJ1-5; TRBD1 aligns across 11 bases. J was trimmed by 6 bases and V by 5 bases; bases with no gene match: 6. The CDR3 spans 15 residues. The CDR3 loop is CASSPRTGGSQPQHF. CDR3 coding DNA: TGTGCCAGCAGTCCGAGGACAGGGGGCTCTCAGCCCCAGCATTTT.

Details on this clonotype: The junction differs from germline at one of its ends, possibly a read error. The chain recombines TRBV11-2 with TRBJ2-1, with a tentative D call TRBD1 (5 bases). Germline CDR1 SGHAT, CDR2 FQNNGV. The CDR3 runs to 15 residues. CDR3 in amino acids: CASNLDPQGGSRQFF. DNA of the CDR3: TGTGCCAGCAACTTAGATCCCCAGGGTGGCAGCAGGCAGTTCTTC. Full variable domain (rest looked up from reference TRBV11-2 and TRBJ2-1): EAGVAQSPRYKIIEKRQSVAFWCNPISGHATLYWYQQILGQGPKLLIQFQNNGVVDDSQLPKDRFSAERLKGVDSTLKIQPAKLEDSAVYLCASNLDPQGGSRQFFGPGTRLTVL.

This chain links TRBV11-1 with TRBJ2-7; 11 bases are a match to TRBD2. The CDR3 is 14 residues long. V lost 10 bases and J lost 3; bases outside the gene matches: 8. In germline, CDR1 is SGHAT, CDR2 FQDESV (reference sequence). CDR3 amino acids: CAKGPGTSGYEQYF. The CDR3 DNA reads TGTGCCAAAGGGCCCGGGACTAGCGGCTACGAGCAGTACTTC.

Worth noting for this clonotype: A much larger clone lies one base from this, so it may be a read error. The rearrangement links TRBV6-2 or TRBV6-3 to TRBJ1-1; D unclear. V was clipped by 3 bases and J by 0 bases, with 11 bases between them. Germline V gives CDR1 MNHEY, CDR2 SVGEGT. The CDR3 contains 15 residues. The CDR3 spells CASSYCPDLNTEAFF. The CDR3 DNA reads as TGTGCCAGCAGTTATTGTCCGGACTTGAACACTGAAGCTTTCTTT.

This clonotype was recorded a few times. Sequence at one end of the junction differs from germline and may be a read error. This chain joins TRBV6-5 and TRBJ2-5; the D is unclear. The germline gives CDR1 MNHEY, CDR2 SVGAGI. The CDR3 contains 13 residues. This CDR3 reads CASSPTVQETKYF. Written as DNA, the CDR3 is TGTGCCAGCAGTCCGACTGTCCAAGAGACCAAGTACTTC.

This clonotype was picked up a small number of times. The chain's CDR3 is CASSYLRQGRAFF. As DNA, the CDR3 is TGTGCCAGCAGTTACCTTCGACAGGGTCGCGCTTTCTTT. V is TRBV6-2 or TRBV6-3 and J is TRBJ1-1; 7 bases map to TRBD1. J was trimmed by 11 bases and V by 2 bases; bases with no gene match: 8. CDR1 is MNHEY, CDR2 SVGEGT, per germline. CDR3 length: 13 amino acids.

A note on this clonotype: The junction differs from germline at one of its ends, possibly a read error. CDR3 in DNA: TGCCCCAGCAGCTTGGATGGCACGGAGCAGTACTTC. This encodes CPSSLDGTEQYF. V is TRBV5-1 and J is TRBJ2-7; D not certain. In germline, CDR1 is SGHRS, CDR2 YFSETQ. The length of the CDR3 is 12 residues. Together with reference TRBV5-1 and TRBJ2-7, the CDR3 gives the full variable domain: KAGVTQTPRYLIKTRGQQVTLSCSPISGHRSVSWYQQTPGQGLQFLFEYFSETQRNKGNFPGRFSGRQFSNSRSEMNVSTLELGDSALYLCPSSLDGTEQYFGPGTRLTVT.

About this clonotype itself: One junction end disagrees with the germline gene, perhaps due to a read error. The J gene is TRBJ2-5, the V gene TRBV4-2; weak D call: TRBD1 (5 bases). The CDR3 runs 11 residues. Germline values: CDR1 LGHNA, CDR2 YNFKEQ. The CDR3 loop reads CVSSQGETQYF. As DNA, the CDR3 is TGTGTCAGCAGCCAGGGAGAGACCCAGTACTTC.

A remark on this clonotype: This clone may be a read error of a much larger clone one base away. The chain links TRBV6-6 to TRBJ1-2, with D unresolved. The CDR3 has 14 amino acids. The V end lost 8 bases, the J end lost 3 bases, and 16 bases lay between the germline ends. From germline, CDR1 is MNHNY and CDR2 SVGAGI (reference sequence). This chain's CDR3 is CASRRRNGDYGYTF. DNA for the CDR3: TGTGCCAGCCGAAGGCGGAACGGGGACTATGGCTACACCTTC.